This record concerns one TCR beta chain sequence. The source of the sample is a study of blood T cell repertoires in COVID-19. Germline V lookup: CDR1 KGHDR, CDR2 SFDVKD. The CDR3 extends over 15 amino acids. After removal of 2 bases from V and 8 bases from J, the junction contained 6 bases not matched to a gene. Here immunoSEQ multiplex PCR was the method, and the copy in TCRdb shows in-frame clones only, minus some. The data show 200,000 to 250,000 clones, 88% seen once. The clonotype was recovered from an older woman with acute or convalescent COVID-19. Sample: peripheral blood. The rearrangement uses TRBV24-1 and TRBJ1-5; TRBD1 aligns across 9 bases. In DNA form, the CDR3 reads TGTGCCACCAGTGATTCAACAGGGGGCCAGAAGCCCCAGCATTTT. Protein sequence: CATSDSTGGQKPQHF.